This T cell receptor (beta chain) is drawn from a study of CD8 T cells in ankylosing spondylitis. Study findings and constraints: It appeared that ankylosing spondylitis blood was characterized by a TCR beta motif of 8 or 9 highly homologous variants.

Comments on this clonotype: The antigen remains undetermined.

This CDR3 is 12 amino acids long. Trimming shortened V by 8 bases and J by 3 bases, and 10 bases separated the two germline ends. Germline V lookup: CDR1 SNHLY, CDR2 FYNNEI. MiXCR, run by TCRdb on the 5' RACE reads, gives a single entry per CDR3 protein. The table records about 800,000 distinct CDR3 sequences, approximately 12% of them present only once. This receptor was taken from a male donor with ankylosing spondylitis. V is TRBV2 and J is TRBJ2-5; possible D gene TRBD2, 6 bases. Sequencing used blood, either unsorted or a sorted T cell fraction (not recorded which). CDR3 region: CASAGSKETQYF. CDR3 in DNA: TGTGCCAGCGCGGGGTCGAAAGAGACCCAGTACTTC.